The clone carrying this TCR beta chain has a single count. Its antigen is still unknown. TCR templates numbering approximately 9.3 x 10^4 were assayed per sample. TCRdb keeps only in-frame clones here, not all; method: immunoSEQ multiplex PCR. The data contain 100,000 or so clones, about 92% of them singletons. This sample was taken from a study of siplizumab effects on memory and regulatory T cells. Broader study findings: The authors could not assign a naive or memory phenotype to roughly 75-96% of proliferating CD4+ or CD8+ clones. Sequences below about 10^-5 frequency were poorly captured. As a result, only a minor fraction of alloreactive clones mapped to unstimulated subsets.

Germline assignment: CDR1 SGHTA and CDR2 FQGNSA. V shed 1 base, J shed 1 base, and the junction held 6 bases outside the gene matches. The CDR3 consists of 16 residues. Input material: CD4+ T cells sorted from blood. V is TRBV7-2 and J is TRBJ2-5; TRBD1 aligns across 7 bases. The receptor comes from a human donor in good health. CDR3 sequence reads: CASSLGGGRLQETQYF. CDR3 DNA: TGTGCCAGCAGCTTAGGAGGGGGCAGGCTCCAAGAGACCCAGTACTTC.